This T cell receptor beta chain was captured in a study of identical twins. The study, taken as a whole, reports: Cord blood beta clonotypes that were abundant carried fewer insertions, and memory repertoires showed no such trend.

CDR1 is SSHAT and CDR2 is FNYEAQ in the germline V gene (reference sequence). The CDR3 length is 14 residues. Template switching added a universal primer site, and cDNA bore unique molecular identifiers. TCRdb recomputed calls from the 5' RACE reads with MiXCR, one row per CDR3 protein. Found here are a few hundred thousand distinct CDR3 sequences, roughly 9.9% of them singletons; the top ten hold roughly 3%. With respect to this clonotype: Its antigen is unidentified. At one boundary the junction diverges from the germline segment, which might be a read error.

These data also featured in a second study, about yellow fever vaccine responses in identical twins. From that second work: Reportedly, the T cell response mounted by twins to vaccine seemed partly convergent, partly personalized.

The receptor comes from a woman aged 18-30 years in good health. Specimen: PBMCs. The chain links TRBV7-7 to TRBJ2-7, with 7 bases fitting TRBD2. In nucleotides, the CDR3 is TGTGCTAGCAGTGCGGGAGTTACCTCCTACGAGCAGTACTTC. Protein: CASSAGVTSYEQYF.